This T cell receptor beta chain stems from a study of blood T cell repertoires in COVID-19. CDR3 length: 15 amino acids. Losses at the gene ends were 3 bases for V and 0 bases for J; bases not matched to a gene: 5. Germline values: CDR1 SGDLS, CDR2 YYNGEE. Profiled with immunoSEQ multiplex PCR; TCRdb holds only in-frame clones, not every one. The table lists more than 110,000 clones, more than 65% of them singletons. The TCR was taken from a man older than 75 with acute or convalescent COVID-19. The sample consisted of peripheral blood. The gene calls are TRBV9 and TRBJ1-2; TRBD1 agrees at 7 bases. The CDR3 spells CASSALGQTNYGYTF. For the CDR3, the DNA is TGTGCCAGCAGCGCTTTGGGACAGACTAACTATGGCTACACCTTC.